This record covers a single TCR beta chain. This table comes from immunoSEQ multiplex PCR, and its TCRdb copy is limited to in-frame clones, with some not included. In the table there are 200,000 to 300,000 clones, around nine tenths of which are singletons. These data come from a study of blood T cell repertoires in COVID-19. Background on the study: PBMCs, B-cell-depleted T cells, or T cells were the source of the cDNA or gDNA that made up the material.

This CDR3 contains 13 residues. From germline, CDR1 is MNHNY and CDR2 SVGAGI (reference sequence). Trimming removed 2 bases at V and 2 bases at J, with 6 bases between. Across under 25 US areas, participants ranged in age from about 18 to 100 years. What was sequenced was PBMCs or T cells enriched from blood (not recorded which). This chain uses TRBV6-6 with TRBJ1-2; D gene ambiguous. The TCR originated in a woman aged 18-29 years who had recovered from COVID-19. The chain's CDR3 is CASSYRENYGYTF. The CDR3 region has the DNA TGTGCCAGCAGTTACCGGGAAAACTATGGCTACACCTTC.